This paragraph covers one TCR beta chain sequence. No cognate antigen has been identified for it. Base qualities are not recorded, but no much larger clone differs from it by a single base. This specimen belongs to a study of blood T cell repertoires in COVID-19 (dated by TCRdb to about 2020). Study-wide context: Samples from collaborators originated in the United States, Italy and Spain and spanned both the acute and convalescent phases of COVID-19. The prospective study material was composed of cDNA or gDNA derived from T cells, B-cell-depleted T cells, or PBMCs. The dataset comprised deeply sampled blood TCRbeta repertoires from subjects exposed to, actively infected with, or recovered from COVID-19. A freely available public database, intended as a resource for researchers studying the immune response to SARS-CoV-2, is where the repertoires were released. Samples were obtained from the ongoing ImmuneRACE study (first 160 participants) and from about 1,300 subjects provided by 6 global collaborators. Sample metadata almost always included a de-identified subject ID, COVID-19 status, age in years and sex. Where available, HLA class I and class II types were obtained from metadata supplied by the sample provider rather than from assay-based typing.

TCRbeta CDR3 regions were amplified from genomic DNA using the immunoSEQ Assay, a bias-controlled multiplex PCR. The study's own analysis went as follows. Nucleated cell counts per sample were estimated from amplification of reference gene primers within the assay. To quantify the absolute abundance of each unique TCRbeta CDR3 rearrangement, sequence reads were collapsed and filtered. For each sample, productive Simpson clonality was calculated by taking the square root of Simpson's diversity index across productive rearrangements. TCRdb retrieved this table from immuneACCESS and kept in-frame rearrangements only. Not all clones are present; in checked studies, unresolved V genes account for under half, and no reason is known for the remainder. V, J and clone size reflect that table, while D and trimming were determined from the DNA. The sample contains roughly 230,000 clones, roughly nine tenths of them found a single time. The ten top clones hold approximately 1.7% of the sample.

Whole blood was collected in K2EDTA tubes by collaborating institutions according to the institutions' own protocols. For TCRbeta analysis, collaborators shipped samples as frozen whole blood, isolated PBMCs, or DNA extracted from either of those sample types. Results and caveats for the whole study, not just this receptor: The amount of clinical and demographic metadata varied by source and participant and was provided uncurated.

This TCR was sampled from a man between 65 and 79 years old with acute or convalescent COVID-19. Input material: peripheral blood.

The bases are TGTGCCAGCAGCTTAGTCTATAGCAGCAGGAACACCGGGGAGCTGTTTTTT. Its protein is CASSLVYSSRNTGELFF. The chain was built from TRBV11-3 and TRBJ2-2; confidence is insufficient to name the D gene. The germline V gene specifies SGHNT as CDR1 and YENEEA as CDR2. Measured from the cysteine to the phenylalanine, the CDR3 is 17 residues long. The entry retains the CDR3 DNA only, 51 bases that are in frame from base 1. The trim is 1 base for V and 1 base for J, with a gap of 13 bases between the germline ends.